The 9 T cell receptor beta chains given below trace back to one sample, sequenced in a study of T cell responses to AZD1222 COVID-19 vaccine. Sequenced by immunoSEQ multiplex PCR; TCRdb stores in-frame clones only, minus some. The sample gives more than 150,000 clones, about 91% of which show up once; 4.4% is in the top ten. Sequences were derived from peripheral blood, sampled on day 0 of AZD1222 vaccination. The receptors were sampled from an adult in good health.

The J gene is TRBJ1-1, the V gene TRBV20-1; tentatively, D is TRBD1 (6 bases). This CDR3 has 13 amino acids. Germline values: CDR1 DFQATT, CDR2 SNEGSKA (reference sequence). The V and J ends lost 3 bases and 4 bases respectively, with 12 bases between them. This CDR3 reads CSASRGAVTEAFF. Here the CDR3 DNA reads TGCAGTGCTAGTAGGGGGGCGGTCACTGAAGCTTTCTTT.

The rearrangement links TRBV3-1 (or the pseudogene TRBV3-2) to TRBJ2-3, with D perhaps matching TRBD2 (6 bases). This CDR3 comprises 15 residues. V was pared by 4 bases and J by 0 bases, with 11 bases between. Germline values: CDR1 LGHDT, CDR2 YNNKEL (reference sequence). The CDR3 reads CASSRDSPSTDTQYF. Here the CDR3 DNA reads TGTGCCAGCAGCCGGGACTCTCCCAGCACAGATACGCAGTATTTT.

The chain uses TRBV7-2 and TRBJ2-4, with D maybe TRBD1 (6 bases). This CDR3 has 14 amino acids. V was clipped by 3 bases and J by 7 bases, with 13 bases between them. From germline, CDR1 is SGHTA and CDR2 FQGNSA. The CDR3 DNA sequence: TGTGCCAGCAGCTTCCAGGACAGTGGGAACATTCAGTACTTC. Protein product: CASSFQDSGNIQYF.

The chain is built from TRBV7-9 and TRBJ2-4; D unresolved. Deletions cut 3 bases from V and 6 bases from J, with 15 bases between. The CDR3 is made up of 15 amino acids. The germline CDR1 and CDR2 sequences are SEHNR and FQNEAQ (reference sequence). As DNA, the CDR3 is TGTGCCAGCAGCTTCCCGGCTGGGCTTTTAAACATTCAGTACTTC. It codes for CASSFPAGLLNIQYF.

The chain combines TRBV19 with TRBJ2-1; tentatively, D is TRBD1 (5 bases). Germline CDR1 is LNHDA and CDR2 is SQIVND (reference sequence). V was pared by 7 bases and J by 0 bases, with 16 bases between. The CDR3 covers 16 residues. CDR3 sequence: CASTRRQGSSYNEQFF. Here the CDR3 DNA reads TGTGCCAGTACCCGACGGCAGGGCAGCTCCTACAATGAGCAGTTCTTC.

The V gene is TRBV7-9, the J gene TRBJ2-3, with D uncertain. Germline V gene data show CDR1 as SEHNR and CDR2 as FQNEAQ (reference sequence). The CDR3 runs 13 residues. The V gene lost 5 bases and the J gene lost 4 bases, with 10 bases spanning the gap. The CDR3 coding sequence is TGTGCCAGCAGCATCGGTAGGGCAGATACGCAGTATTTT. Amino acids: CASSIGRADTQYF. Supplemented by reference TRBV7-9 and TRBJ2-3, the full variable domain reads DTGVSQNPRHKITKRGQNVTFRCDPISEHNRLYWYRQTLGQGPEFLTYFQNEAQLEKSRLLSDRFSAERPKGSFSTLEIQRTEQGDSAMYLCASSIGRADTQYFGPGTRLTVL.

The chain couples TRBV30 to TRBJ1-4; D uncertain. V was cut by 2 bases and J by 5 bases, with 9 bases left in between. Germline CDR1 reads GTSNPN; CDR2 reads SVGIG (reference sequence). The CDR3 covers 13 residues. CDR3 loop: CAWSLTSNEKLFF. CDR3 in DNA: TGTGCCTGGAGTCTAACCTCAAATGAAAAACTGTTTTTT.

The chain has TRBV14 and TRBJ2-7, with D perhaps TRBD1 (8 bases). The CDR3 is 15 amino acids. Germline CDR1 SGHDN, CDR2 FVKESK. V was cut by 4 bases and J by 4 bases, with 17 bases left in between. CDR3 coding DNA: TGTGCCAGCAGCCGTCACAGGGGGGGGATATACGAGCAGTACTTC. Amino acids: CASSRHRGGIYEQYF.

The chain uses TRBV6-6 and TRBJ1-1; D gene ambiguous. The germline V gene encodes CDR1 MNHNY and CDR2 SVGAGI (reference sequence). V lost 8 bases to trimming and J lost 2 bases, with 6 bases between them. CDR3 length: 11 residues. Here the CDR3 reads CASAENTEAFF. The CDR3 coding sequence is TGTGCCAGCGCGGAAAACACTGAAGCTTTCTTT.